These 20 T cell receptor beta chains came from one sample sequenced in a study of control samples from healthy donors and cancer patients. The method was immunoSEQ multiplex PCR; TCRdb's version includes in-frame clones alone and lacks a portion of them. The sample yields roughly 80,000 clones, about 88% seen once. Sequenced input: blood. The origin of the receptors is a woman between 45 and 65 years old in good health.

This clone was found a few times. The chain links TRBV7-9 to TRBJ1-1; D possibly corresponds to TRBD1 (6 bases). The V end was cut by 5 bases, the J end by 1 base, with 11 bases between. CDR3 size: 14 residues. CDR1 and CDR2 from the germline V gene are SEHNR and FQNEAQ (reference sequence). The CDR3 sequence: CASSLGTSNTEAFF. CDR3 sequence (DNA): TGTGCCAGCAGCCTAGGGACATCGAACACTGAAGCTTTCTTT.

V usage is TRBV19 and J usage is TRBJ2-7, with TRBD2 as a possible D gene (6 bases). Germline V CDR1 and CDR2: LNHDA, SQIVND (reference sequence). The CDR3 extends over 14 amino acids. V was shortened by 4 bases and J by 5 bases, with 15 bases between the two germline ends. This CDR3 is CASSTRGLRDEQYF. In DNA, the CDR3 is TGTGCCAGTAGTACGCGGGGTCTACGGGACGAGCAGTACTTC.

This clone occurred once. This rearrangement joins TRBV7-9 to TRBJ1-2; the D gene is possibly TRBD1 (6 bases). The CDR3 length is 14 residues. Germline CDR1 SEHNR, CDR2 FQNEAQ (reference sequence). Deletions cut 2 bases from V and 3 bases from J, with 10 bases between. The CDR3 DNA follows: TGTGCCAGCAGCTTATTCCAGGGGCACTATGGCTACACCTTC. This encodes CASSLFQGHYGYTF.

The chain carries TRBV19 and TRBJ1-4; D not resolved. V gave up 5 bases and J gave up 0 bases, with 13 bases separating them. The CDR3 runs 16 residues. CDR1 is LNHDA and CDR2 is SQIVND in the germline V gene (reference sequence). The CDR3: CASSLIPGATNEKLFF. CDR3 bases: TGTGCCAGTAGTCTAATCCCGGGAGCAACTAATGAAAAACTGTTTTTT.

This chain's CDR3 is CASSPDRTAYGYTF. As DNA, the CDR3 is TGTGCCAGCTCCCCGGACAGGACCGCCTATGGCTACACCTTC. The chain recombines TRBV28 with TRBJ1-2; 7 nucleotides agree with TRBD1. CDR3 length equals 14 residues. CDR1 and CDR2 from the germline V gene are MDHEN and SYDVKM. V trimming: 8 bases; J trimming: 4 bases; junction bases outside the gene matches: 10.

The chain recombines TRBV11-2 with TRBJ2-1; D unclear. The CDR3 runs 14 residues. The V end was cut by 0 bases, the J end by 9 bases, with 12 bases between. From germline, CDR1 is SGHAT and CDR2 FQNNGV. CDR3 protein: CASSLDPSFGEQFF. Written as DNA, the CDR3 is TGTGCCAGCAGCTTAGACCCGTCTTTTGGTGAGCAGTTCTTC.

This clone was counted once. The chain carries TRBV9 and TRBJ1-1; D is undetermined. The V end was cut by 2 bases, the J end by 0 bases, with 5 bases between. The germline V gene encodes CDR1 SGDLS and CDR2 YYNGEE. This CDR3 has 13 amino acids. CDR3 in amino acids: CASSVTLNTEAFF. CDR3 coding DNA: TGTGCCAGCAGCGTGACCTTGAACACTGAAGCTTTCTTT.

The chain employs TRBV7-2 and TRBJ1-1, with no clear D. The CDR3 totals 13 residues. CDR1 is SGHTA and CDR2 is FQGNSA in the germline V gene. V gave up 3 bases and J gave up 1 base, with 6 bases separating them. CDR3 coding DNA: TGTGCCAGCAGCTTTCCTCAGAACACTGAAGCTTTCTTT. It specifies CASSFPQNTEAFF.

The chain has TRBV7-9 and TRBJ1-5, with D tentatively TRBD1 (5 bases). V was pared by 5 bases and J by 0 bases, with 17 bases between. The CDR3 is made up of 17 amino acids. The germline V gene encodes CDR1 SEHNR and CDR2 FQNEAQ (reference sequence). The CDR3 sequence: CASSHGGSGVSNQPQHF. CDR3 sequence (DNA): TGTGCCAGCAGCCACGGGGGAAGTGGTGTTAGCAATCAGCCCCAGCATTTT.

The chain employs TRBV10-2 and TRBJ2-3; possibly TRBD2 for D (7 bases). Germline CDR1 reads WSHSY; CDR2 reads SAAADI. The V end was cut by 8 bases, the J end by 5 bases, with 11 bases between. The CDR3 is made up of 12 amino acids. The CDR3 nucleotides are TGCGCCAGCGGGGGGGCCGAAGATACGCAGTATTTT. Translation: CASGGAEDTQYF.

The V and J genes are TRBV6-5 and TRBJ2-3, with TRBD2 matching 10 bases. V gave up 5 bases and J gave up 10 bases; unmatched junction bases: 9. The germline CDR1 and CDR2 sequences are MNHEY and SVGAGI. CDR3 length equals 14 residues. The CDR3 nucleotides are TGTGCCAGCAGTCTAAGCGGGGGGGACTCTGCGCAGTATTTT. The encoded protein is CASSLSGGDSAQYF.

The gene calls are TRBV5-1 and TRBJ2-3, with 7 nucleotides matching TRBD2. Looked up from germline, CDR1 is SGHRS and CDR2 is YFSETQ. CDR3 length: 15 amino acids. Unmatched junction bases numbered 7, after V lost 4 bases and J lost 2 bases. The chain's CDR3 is CASSPAGLHTDTQYF. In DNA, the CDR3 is TGCGCCAGCAGCCCAGCGGGACTCCACACAGATACGCAGTATTTT.

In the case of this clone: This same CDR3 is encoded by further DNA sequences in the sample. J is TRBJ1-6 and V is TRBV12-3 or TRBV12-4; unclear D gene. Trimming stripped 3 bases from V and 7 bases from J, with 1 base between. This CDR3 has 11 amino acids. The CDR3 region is CASSFNSPLHF. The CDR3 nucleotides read TGTGCCAGCAGTTTCAATTCACCCCTCCACTTT.

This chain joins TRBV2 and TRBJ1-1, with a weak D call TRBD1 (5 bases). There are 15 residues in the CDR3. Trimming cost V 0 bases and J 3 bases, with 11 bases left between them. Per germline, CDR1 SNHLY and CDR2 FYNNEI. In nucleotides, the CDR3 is TGTGCCAGCAGTGAAGCGCAGGGAATGTACACTGAAGCTTTCTTT. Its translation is CASSEAQGMYTEAFF.

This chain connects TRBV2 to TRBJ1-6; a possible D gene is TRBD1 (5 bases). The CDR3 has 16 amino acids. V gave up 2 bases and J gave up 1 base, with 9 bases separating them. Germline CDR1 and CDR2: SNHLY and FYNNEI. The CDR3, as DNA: TGTGCCAGCAGTGAAAGATCAGGGTCCTATAATTCACCCCTCCACTTT. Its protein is CASSERSGSYNSPLHF.

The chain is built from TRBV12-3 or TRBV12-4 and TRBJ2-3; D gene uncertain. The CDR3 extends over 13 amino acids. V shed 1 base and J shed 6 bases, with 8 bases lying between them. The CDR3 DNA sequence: TGTGCCAGCAGTTTAGACTCCACGGATACGCAGTATTTT. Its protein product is CASSLDSTDTQYF.

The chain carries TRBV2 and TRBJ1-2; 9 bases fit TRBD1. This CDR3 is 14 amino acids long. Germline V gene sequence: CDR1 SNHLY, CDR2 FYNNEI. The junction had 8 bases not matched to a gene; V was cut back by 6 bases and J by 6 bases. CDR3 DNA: TGTGCCAGCAGGGGGGACAGGGAAGGTGATGGCTACACCTTC. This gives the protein CASRGDREGDGYTF.

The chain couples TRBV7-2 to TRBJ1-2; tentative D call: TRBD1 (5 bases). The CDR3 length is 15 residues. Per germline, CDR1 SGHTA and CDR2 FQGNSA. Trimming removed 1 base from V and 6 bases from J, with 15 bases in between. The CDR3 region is CASSLGGMRGDGYTF. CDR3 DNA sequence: TGTGCCAGCAGCTTAGGCGGAATGAGGGGTGATGGCTACACCTTC. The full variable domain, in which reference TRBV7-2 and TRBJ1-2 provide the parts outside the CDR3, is GAGVSQSPSNKVTEKGKDVELRCDPISGHTALYWYRQSLGQGLEFLIYFQGNSAPDKSGLPSDRFSAERTGGSVSTLTIQRTQQEDSAVYLCASSLGGMRGDGYTFGSGTRLTVV.

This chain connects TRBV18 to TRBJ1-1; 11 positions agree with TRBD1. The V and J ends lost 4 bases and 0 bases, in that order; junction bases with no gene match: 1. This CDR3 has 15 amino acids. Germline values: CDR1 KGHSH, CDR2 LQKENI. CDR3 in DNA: TGTGCCAGCTCACGGGACAGGGGGGTGAACACTGAAGCTTTCTTT. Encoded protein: CASSRDRGVNTEAFF.

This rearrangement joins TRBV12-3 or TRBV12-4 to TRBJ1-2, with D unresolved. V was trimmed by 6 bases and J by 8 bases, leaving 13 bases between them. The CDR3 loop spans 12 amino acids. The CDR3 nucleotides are TGTGCCAGCAGATCGGACCTGGGGGGCTACACCTTC. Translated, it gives CASRSDLGGYTF.